This TCR beta chain comes out of a study of T cell responses to AZD1222 COVID-19 vaccine. With respect to this clone: The antigen remains undetermined.

Looked up from germline, CDR1 is MNHEY and CDR2 is SVGAGI. This CDR3 region has 15 residues. V lost 9 bases and J lost 8; bases outside the gene matches: 15. Investigators merged groups given second doses at roughly 4 or roughly 12 weeks. Findings and caveats of the study: Among vaccine-associated CD4 TCRs, coverage spanned spike, with dominance at 160-218 and 743-854. The donor cohort was predominantly white British with a female majority, and clonal diversity may have been underestimated.

Libraries were prepared by immunoSEQ multiplex PCR; TCRdb keeps only in-frame clonotypes and omits some of them. The sample has some 86,000 clones, 88% seen once. V gene TRBV6-5 combines with J gene TRBJ2-1; TRBD1 matches at 8 bases. The sequence was obtained from an adult who received the AZD1222 COVID-19 vaccine. The sample consisted of peripheral blood, taken 28 days after the second AZD1222 dose. Here the CDR3 reads CASQRTGRGLHEQFF. The CDR3 DNA follows: TGTGCCAGTCAAAGGACAGGGCGTGGCTTGCATGAGCAGTTCTTC.